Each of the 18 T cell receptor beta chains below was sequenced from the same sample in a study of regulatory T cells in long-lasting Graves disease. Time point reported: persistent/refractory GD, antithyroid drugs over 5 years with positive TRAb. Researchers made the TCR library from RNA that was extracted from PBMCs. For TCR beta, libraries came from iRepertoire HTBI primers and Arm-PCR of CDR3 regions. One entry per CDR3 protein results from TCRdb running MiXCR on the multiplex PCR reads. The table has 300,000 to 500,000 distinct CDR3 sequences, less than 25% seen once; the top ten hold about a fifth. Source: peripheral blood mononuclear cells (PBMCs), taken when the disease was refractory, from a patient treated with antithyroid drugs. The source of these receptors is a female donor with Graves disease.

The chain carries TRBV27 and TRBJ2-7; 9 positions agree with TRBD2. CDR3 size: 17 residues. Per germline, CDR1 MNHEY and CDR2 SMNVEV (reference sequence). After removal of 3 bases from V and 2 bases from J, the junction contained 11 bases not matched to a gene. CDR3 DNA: TGTGCCAGCAGTTTCACTACCCTAGCGGGGCAAACCTACGAGCAGTACTTC. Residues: CASSFTTLAGQTYEQYF.

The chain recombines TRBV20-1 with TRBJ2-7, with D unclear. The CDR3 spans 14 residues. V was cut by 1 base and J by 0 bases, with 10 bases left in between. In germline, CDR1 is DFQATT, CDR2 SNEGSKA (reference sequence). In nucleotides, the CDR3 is TGCAGTGCTAGAGTCCCCTCGAGCTCCTACGAGCAGTACTTC. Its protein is CSARVPSSSYEQYF.

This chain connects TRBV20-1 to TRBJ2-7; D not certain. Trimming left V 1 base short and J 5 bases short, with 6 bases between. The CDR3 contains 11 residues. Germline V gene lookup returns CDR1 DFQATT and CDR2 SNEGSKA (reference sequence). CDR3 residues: CSARGQHEQYF. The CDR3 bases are TGCAGTGCTAGAGGTCAGCACGAGCAGTACTTC.

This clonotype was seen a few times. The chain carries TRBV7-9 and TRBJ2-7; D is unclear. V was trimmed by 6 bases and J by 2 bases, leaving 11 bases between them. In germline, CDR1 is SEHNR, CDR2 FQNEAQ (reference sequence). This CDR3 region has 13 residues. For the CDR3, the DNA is TGTGCCAGCAGGCCTAGGGATACCTACGAGCAGTACTTC. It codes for CASRPRDTYEQYF.

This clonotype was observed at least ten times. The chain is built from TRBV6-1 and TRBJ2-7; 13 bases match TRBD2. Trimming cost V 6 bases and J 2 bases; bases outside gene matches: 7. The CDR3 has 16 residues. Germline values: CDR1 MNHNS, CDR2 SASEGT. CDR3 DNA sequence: TGTGCCAGCAGAATAATCGGGACTAGCGGGACCTACGAGCAGTACTTC. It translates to CASRIIGTSGTYEQYF.

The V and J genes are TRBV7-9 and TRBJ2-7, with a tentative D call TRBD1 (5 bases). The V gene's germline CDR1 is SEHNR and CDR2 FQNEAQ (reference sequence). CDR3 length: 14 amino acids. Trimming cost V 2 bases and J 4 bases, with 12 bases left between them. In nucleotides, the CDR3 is TGTGCCAGCAGCTTACAGGGCCCCCATTACGAGCAGTACTTC. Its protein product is CASSLQGPHYEQYF. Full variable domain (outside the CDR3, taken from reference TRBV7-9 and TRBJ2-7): DTGVSQNPRHKITKRGQNVTFRCDPISEHNRLYWYRQTLGQGPEFLTYFQNEAQLEKSRLLSDRFSAERPKGSFSTLEIQRTEQGDSAMYLCASSLQGPHYEQYFGPGTRLTVT.

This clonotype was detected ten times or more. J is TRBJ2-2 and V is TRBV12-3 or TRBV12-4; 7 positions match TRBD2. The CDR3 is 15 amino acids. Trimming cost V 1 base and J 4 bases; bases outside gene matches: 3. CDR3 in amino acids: CASSLGGSFTGELFF. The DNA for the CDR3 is TGTGCCAGCAGTTTAGGCGGGAGTTTCACCGGGGAGCTGTTTTTT.

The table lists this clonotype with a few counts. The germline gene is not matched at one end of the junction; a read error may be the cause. CDR3 sequence: CASTVGRLAGEEQYF. The CDR3 DNA reads TGTGCCAGCACCGTAGGTCGACTAGCGGGAGAAGAGCAGTACTTC. The chain uses TRBV9 and TRBJ2-7, with 12 bases aligning to TRBD2. The CDR3 covers 15 residues. The germline V gene has CDR1 SGDLS and CDR2 YYNGEE.

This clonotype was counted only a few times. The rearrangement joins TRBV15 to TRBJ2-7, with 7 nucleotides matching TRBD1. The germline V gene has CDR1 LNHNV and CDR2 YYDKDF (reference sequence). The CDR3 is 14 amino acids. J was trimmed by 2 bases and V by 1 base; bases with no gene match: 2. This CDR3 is CATSRGDRPYEQYF. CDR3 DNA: TGTGCCACCAGCAGAGGGGACAGACCCTACGAGCAGTACTTC.

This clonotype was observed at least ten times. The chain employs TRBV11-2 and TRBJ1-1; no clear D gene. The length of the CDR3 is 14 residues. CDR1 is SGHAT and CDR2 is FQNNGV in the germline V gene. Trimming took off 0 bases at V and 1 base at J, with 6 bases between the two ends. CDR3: CASSLEVRNTEAFF. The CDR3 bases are TGTGCCAGCAGCTTAGAGGTCAGGAACACTGAAGCTTTCTTT.

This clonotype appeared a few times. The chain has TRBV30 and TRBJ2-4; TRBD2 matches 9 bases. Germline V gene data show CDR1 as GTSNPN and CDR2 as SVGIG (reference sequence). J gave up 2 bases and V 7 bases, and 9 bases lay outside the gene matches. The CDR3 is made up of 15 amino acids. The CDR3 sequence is CASAGGGKTKNIQYF. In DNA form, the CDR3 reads TGTGCCTCGGCGGGGGGGGGGAAAACCAAAAACATTCAGTACTTC.

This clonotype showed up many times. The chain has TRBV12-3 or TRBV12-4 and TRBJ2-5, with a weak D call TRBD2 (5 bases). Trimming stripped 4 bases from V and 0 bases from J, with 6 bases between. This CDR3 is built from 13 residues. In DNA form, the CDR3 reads TGTGCCAGCAGTTACGGGAACCAAGAGACCCAGTACTTC. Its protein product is CASSYGNQETQYF.

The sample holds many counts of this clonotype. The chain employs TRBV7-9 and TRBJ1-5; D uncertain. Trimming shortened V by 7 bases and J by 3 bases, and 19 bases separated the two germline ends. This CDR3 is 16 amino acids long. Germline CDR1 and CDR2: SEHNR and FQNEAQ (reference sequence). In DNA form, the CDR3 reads TGTGCCAGCATCCTCCCCCCAAGGGAGGTCAATCAGCCCCAGCATTTT. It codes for CASILPPREVNQPQHF.

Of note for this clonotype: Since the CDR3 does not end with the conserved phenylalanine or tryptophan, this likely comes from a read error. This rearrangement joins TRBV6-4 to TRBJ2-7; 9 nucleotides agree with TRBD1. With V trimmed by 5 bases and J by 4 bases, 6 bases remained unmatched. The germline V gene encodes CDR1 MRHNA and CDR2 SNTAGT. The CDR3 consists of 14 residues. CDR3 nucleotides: TGTGCCAGCAGTTACACCGGGACAGGGTACGAGCAGTACTCC. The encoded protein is CASSYTGTGYEQYS.

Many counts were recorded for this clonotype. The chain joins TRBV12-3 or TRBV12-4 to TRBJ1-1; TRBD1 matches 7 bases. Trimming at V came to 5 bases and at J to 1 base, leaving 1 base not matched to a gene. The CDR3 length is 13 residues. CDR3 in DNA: TGTGCCAGCAGTGGGGACAGGAACACTGAAGCTTTCTTT. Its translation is CASSGDRNTEAFF.

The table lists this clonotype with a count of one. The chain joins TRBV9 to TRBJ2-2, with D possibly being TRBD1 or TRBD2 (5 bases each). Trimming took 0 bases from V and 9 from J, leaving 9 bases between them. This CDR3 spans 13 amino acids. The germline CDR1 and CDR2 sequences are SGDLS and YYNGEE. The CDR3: CASSVGGSRELFF. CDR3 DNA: TGTGCCAGCAGCGTAGGGGGGTCCAGGGAGCTGTTTTTT.

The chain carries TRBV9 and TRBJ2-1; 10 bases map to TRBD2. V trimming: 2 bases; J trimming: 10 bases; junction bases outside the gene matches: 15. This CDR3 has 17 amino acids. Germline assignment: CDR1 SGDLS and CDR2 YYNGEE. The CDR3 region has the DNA TGTGCCAGCAGCGTTACGGGGGAGCTAGCGGGAGCAGAGGAGCAGTTCTTC. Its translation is CASSVTGELAGAEEQFF.

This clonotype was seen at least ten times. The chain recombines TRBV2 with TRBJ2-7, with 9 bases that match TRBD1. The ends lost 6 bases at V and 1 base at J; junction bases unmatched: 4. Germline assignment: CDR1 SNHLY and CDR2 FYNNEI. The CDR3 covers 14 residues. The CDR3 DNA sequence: TGTGCCAGCAGACCGGGACAGGGATCCTACGAGCAGTACTTC. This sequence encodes CASRPGQGSYEQYF.